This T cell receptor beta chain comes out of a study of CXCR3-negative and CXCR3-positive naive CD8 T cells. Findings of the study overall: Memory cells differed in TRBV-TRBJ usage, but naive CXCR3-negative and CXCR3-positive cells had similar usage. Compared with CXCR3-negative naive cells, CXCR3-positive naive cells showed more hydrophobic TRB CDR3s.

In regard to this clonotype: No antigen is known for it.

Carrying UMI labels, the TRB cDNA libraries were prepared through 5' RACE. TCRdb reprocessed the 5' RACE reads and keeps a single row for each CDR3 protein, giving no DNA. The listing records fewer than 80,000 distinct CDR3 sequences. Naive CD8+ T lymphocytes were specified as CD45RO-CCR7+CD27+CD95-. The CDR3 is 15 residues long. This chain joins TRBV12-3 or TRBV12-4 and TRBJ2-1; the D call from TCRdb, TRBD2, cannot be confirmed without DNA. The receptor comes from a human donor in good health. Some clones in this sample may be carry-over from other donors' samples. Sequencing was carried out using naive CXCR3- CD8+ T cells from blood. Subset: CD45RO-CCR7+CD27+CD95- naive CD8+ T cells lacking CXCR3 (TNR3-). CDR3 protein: CASSLTSESGYEQFF.